The clone carrying this T cell receptor (beta chain) was counted at least ten times. What it binds is not known. The germline CDR1 and CDR2 sequences are SGHNT and YYREEE (reference sequence). Trimming took 0 bases from V and 1 from J, leaving 7 bases between them. The length of the CDR3 is 14 residues. The sample comes from a study of blood T cells in healthy people across ages. Sample-barcoded 5' priming and a J-beta primer mix drove a second PCR of about 7 to 12 cycles. The template-switch adaptor was a 5' adaptor with 12 random nucleotides. It tagged each cDNA molecule. One entry per CDR3 protein, called by TCRdb with MiXCR from the 5' RACE reads. The sample contains hundreds of thousands of distinct CDR3 sequences, about 56% of which appear only once. The study, taken as a whole, reports: Unsorted PBMCs ruled out conclusive naive versus antigen-experienced comparison. A strong correlation between TCR beta diversity and naive T cell percentage was seen. Those diversity estimates obtained from one million T cells were thought to be underestimates.

The source of this sequence is a man in his forties in good health. The source material was blood. The chain links TRBV5-4 to TRBJ2-5, with TRBD2 as a possible D gene (6 bases). The CDR3 region has the DNA TGTGCCAGCAGCTTGGCGGGGGTCCAAGAGACCCAGTACTTC. Its translation is CASSLAGVQETQYF. The whole variable domain, remainder taken from reference TRBV5-4 and TRBJ2-5, is ETGVTQSPTHLIKTRGQQVTLRCSSQSGHNTVSWYQQALGQGPQFIFQYYREEENGRGNFPPRFSGLQFPNYSSELNVNALELDDSALYLCASSLAGVQETQYFGPGTRLLVL.